The entry that follows covers one T cell receptor (beta chain) sequence. The sample originates from a study of early T cells in non-severe SARS-CoV-2 infection. TCRdb fed the 5' RACE reads into MiXCR, producing one record per CDR3 protein. The table lists around 77,000 distinct CDR3 sequences, about 14% of them singletons. The CDR3 has 15 amino acids. The V and J ends lost 2 bases and 5 bases respectively, with 15 bases between them. This material consisted of whole blood, taken at baseline. The clonotype originates from an adult who was a healthcare worker with PCR-confirmed SARS-CoV-2 infection or an uninfected control (not recorded which). The rearrangement joins TRBV12-3 or TRBV12-4 to TRBJ2-5, with a possible D match to TRBD2 (5 bases). The CDR3 region has the DNA TGTGCCAGCAGTTTAAACGTCCAATCGGGGGAGACCCAGTACTTC. It is translated as CASSLNVQSGETQYF.